Following are 32 T cell receptor beta chains from one sample sequenced in a study of CD8+CD57+ T cells in acquired aplastic anemia. Only patients with CD8+CD57+ cell expansion on flow cytometry were chosen for sequencing. The template used for profiling TCR beta VDJ and CDR3 was genomic DNA. Each CDR3 protein gets one entry after TCRdb re-called the reads with MiXCR. The sample has about 180,000 distinct CDR3 sequences; roughly 50% are singletons. The sample taken for sequencing was sorted CD4+, CD8+, or CD8+CD57+ T cells (not recorded which) from PBMCs. These receptors came from a human donor with aplastic anemia.

The chain employs TRBV7-2 and TRBJ2-3; D is ambiguous. The CDR3 runs 13 residues. Germline V gives CDR1 SGHTA, CDR2 FQGNSA. Trimming pared 8 bases from V and 0 bases from J, leaving 9 bases between. CDR3 loop: CASRWGSTDTQYF. The CDR3 DNA sequence: TGTGCCAGCCGATGGGGAAGCACAGATACGCAGTATTTT.

V usage is TRBV2 and J usage is TRBJ1-2, with 8 positions matching TRBD1. This CDR3 region has 15 residues. The germline CDR1 and CDR2 sequences are SNHLY and FYNNEI. V shed 2 bases, J shed 2 bases, and the junction held 4 bases outside the gene matches. CDR3 loop: CASSELRTGNYGYTF. The DNA for the CDR3 is TGTGCCAGCAGTGAATTGCGGACAGGGAACTATGGCTACACCTTC.

In the case of this clonotype: Its ends do not fully match the called genes, so a read error is possible. J is TRBJ2-7 and V is TRBV24-1; D call uncertain. The germline gives CDR1 KGHDR, CDR2 SFDVKD. The CDR3 has 8 residues. The CDR3 region is CATSDRTF. The DNA of the CDR3 is TGTGCCACCAGTGACCGTACTTTC.

The chain couples TRBV25-1 to TRBJ2-7, with D possibly being TRBD1 (5 bases). This CDR3 contains 13 residues. Germline V gene data show CDR1 as MGHDK and CDR2 as SYGVNS. The V and J ends lost 7 bases and 7 bases respectively, with 17 bases between them. In DNA form, the CDR3 reads TGTGCCAGCACCCCGACAGAATTCAAGGAGCAGTACTTC. Translation: CASTPTEFKEQYF.

In this sample, this clonotype turned up many times. The V call is TRBV6-1, the J call TRBJ2-7, with D unclear. V was trimmed by 2 bases and J by 3 bases, leaving 8 bases between them. CDR1 is MNHNS, CDR2 SASEGT, per germline. The CDR3 contains 13 residues. The CDR3 here is CASSENRIYEQYF. CDR3 in DNA: TGTGCCAGCAGTGAAAATAGGATCTACGAGCAGTACTTC.

In its sample, this clonotype was seen many times. The chain links TRBV12-3 or TRBV12-4 to TRBJ1-2; D is undetermined. There are 14 residues in the CDR3. The V gene lost 1 base and the J gene lost 4 bases, with 10 bases spanning the gap. CDR3 coding DNA: TGTGCCAGCAGTTTAGTTCTGGGATTCTATGGCTACACCTTC. It codes for CASSLVLGFYGYTF.

This clonotype was found a few times. The chain employs TRBV6-1 and TRBJ2-3, with unresolved D. V lost 9 bases to trimming and J lost 0 bases, with 22 bases between them. This CDR3 has 17 amino acids. The germline V gene encodes CDR1 MNHNS and CDR2 SASEGT. Here the CDR3 reads CARARTHSPASTDTQYF. The CDR3 DNA reads TGTGCCAGAGCCCGGACCCATTCGCCAGCTAGCACAGATACGCAGTATTTT.

V is TRBV20-1 and J is TRBJ2-5; 10 bases match TRBD2. V shed 4 bases, J shed 2 bases, and the junction held 1 base outside the gene matches. Germline V gene lookup returns CDR1 DFQATT and CDR2 SNEGSKA (reference sequence). This CDR3 is built from 13 residues. The CDR3 DNA follows: TGCAGTGCTACGACTAGCGGGCAAGAGACCCAGTACTTC. This translates into CSATTSGQETQYF.

Many counts were recorded for this clonotype. The chain is built from TRBV2 and TRBJ1-1, with 10 bases identical to TRBD1. With 6 bases clipped from V and 4 bases from J, the junction kept 8 bases outside the gene matches. The CDR3 length is 15 residues. Per the germline V gene, CDR1 is SNHLY and CDR2 is FYNNEI. The DNA for the CDR3 is TGTGCCAGCAGACCCGGGACAGGGGAGTCCACTGAAGCTTTCTTT. It specifies CASRPGTGESTEAFF.

The rearrangement uses TRBV7-2 and TRBJ2-5, with D hard to call. CDR1 and CDR2 (germline): SGHTA, FQGNSA. The CDR3 extends over 12 amino acids. Between the trimmed V and J ends, which lost 4 bases and 4 bases, there was a span of 7 bases. Here the CDR3 DNA reads TGTGCCAGCAGCTACAGTGGAGAGACCCAGTACTTC. It translates to CASSYSGETQYF. The variable domain in full, completed from reference TRBV7-2 and TRBJ2-5, reads GAGVSQSPSNKVTEKGKDVELRCDPISGHTALYWYRQSLGQGLEFLIYFQGNSAPDKSGLPSDRFSAERTGGSVSTLTIQRTQQEDSAVYLCASSYSGETQYFGPGTRLLVL.

About this clonotype itself: The junction departs from germline at one end; a sequencing error may be responsible. The V and J genes are TRBV20-1 and TRBJ1-1; 7 positions match TRBD1. The germline V gene encodes CDR1 DFQATT and CDR2 SNEGSKA (reference sequence). The CDR3 has 16 amino acids. This CDR3 reads CSARGFGTVRNTEVFF. The CDR3 DNA reads as TGCAGTGCTAGAGGATTTGGGACAGTAAGGAACACTGAAGTTTTCTTT.

Remarks on this clonotype: At one boundary the junction diverges from the germline segment, which might be a read error. This chain joins TRBV11-2 and TRBJ2-1; 11 nucleotides align to TRBD1. Germline loops: CDR1 SGHAT, CDR2 FQNNGV. CDR3 size: 15 residues. Here the CDR3 DNA reads TGTACCAGCAGCTTTGGACAGGGGGCATACAATGAGCAGTTCTTC. This sequence encodes CTSSFGQGAYNEQFF.

This clonotype was detected only a few times. The rearrangement uses TRBV27 and TRBJ1-2; D possibly corresponds to TRBD1 (5 bases). The CDR3 runs to 11 residues. Germline CDR1 MNHEY, CDR2 SMNVEV (reference sequence). V was cut by 7 bases and J by 6 bases, with 9 bases left in between. The CDR3 here is CASTSGDGYTF. Written as DNA, the CDR3 is TGTGCCAGCACCTCGGGGGATGGCTACACCTTC.

This clonotype has at least ten counts. The V and J genes are TRBV5-1 and TRBJ1-3; TRBD1 agrees at 9 bases. Unmatched junction bases numbered 2, after V lost 0 bases and J lost 1 base. This CDR3 contains 16 residues. The germline V gene has CDR1 SGHRS and CDR2 YFSETQ. CDR3 DNA sequence: TGCGCCAGCAGCTTGGGAGGGACAGGGTCTGGAAACACCATATATTTT. Translation: CASSLGGTGSGNTIYF.

This clonotype was observed at least ten times. This chain connects TRBV19 to TRBJ2-7, with 7 bases matching TRBD1. Trimming removed 5 bases from V and 6 bases from J; junction bases left unmatched: 4. Germline CDR1 and CDR2: LNHDA and SQIVND (reference sequence). The CDR3 extends over 12 amino acids. CDR3 amino acids: CASSPTGVEQYF. The CDR3 DNA follows: TGTGCCAGTAGTCCTACAGGGGTCGAGCAGTACTTC.

The chain has TRBV20-1 and TRBJ2-7; 7 bases are shared with TRBD2. Losses at the gene ends were 1 base for V and 1 base for J; bases not matched to a gene: 7. Germline V gene sequence: CDR1 DFQATT, CDR2 SNEGSKA (reference sequence). The CDR3 covers 15 residues. CDR3 coding DNA: TGCAGTGCTAGAGGACCGGGAGGAAATTCCTACGAGCAGTACTTC. It specifies CSARGPGGNSYEQYF.

Only a few counts were recorded for this clonotype. The genes are TRBV20-1 and TRBJ1-1; D is ambiguous. There are 17 residues in the CDR3. With 0 bases removed from V and 7 bases from J, the gap between germline ends came to 24 bases. In germline, CDR1 is DFQATT, CDR2 SNEGSKA (reference sequence). The DNA for the CDR3 is TGCAGTGCTAGAGATCTCTTCGCGTTAGAGGGAGTCGATGAAGCTTTCTTT. Translating it yields CSARDLFALEGVDEAFF.

The genes are TRBV7-2 and TRBJ2-5, with no clear D. Per the germline V gene, CDR1 is SGHTA and CDR2 is FQGNSA. The CDR3 sequence is 13 residues long. The germline V and J ends were trimmed by 1 base and 3 bases, with 6 bases remaining between them. In DNA, the CDR3 is TGTGCCAGCAGCTTAGACACGGAAGAGACCCAGTACTTC. It yields the protein CASSLDTEETQYF.

Details on this clonotype: This may be a read error, as it is one base from a much larger clone. The chain recombines TRBV4-1 with TRBJ2-5; 10 bases line up with TRBD1. Germline CDR1 is MGHRA and CDR2 is YSYEKL. This CDR3 is built from 16 residues. The CDR3 DNA is TGCGTCAGCAGCCAAGCTCGGACAGGGGGTATGGAGACCCAGTACTTC. Protein: CVSSQARTGGMETQYF.

This clonotype was recorded many times. The rearrangement links TRBV9 to TRBJ1-3; TRBD1 matches 7 bases. V trimming: 2 bases; J trimming: 16 bases; junction bases outside the gene matches: 9. CDR1 and CDR2 (germline): SGDLS, YYNGEE. CDR3 length: 12 residues. The CDR3 sequence is CASSVLDREPYF. CDR3 nucleotide sequence: TGTGCCAGCAGCGTTCTAGACAGGGAACCGTATTTT.

The genes are TRBV4-2 and TRBJ2-3; 9 positions agree with TRBD2. V lost 4 bases to trimming and J lost 2 bases; unmatched junction nucleotides: 7. Germline values: CDR1 LGHNA, CDR2 YNFKEQ. The CDR3 covers 16 residues. The CDR3 here is CASSPAGGGYTDTQYF. The CDR3 DNA reads as TGTGCCAGCAGCCCCGCGGGAGGGGGGTACACAGATACGCAGTATTTT.

This clonotype was counted many times. The chain links TRBV2 to TRBJ1-5; D unclear. Deletions cut 4 bases from V and 4 bases from J, with 8 bases between. The CDR3 consists of 13 residues. CDR1 and CDR2 from the germline V gene are SNHLY and FYNNEI. CDR3 in DNA: TGTGCCAGCAGTGCAAGGCTAAATCAGCCCCAGCATTTT. Amino acid sequence: CASSARLNQPQHF. Full variable domain (rest looked up from reference TRBV2 and TRBJ1-5): EPEVTQTPSHQVTQMGQEVILRCVPISNHLYFYWYRQILGQKVEFLVSFYNNEISEKSEIFDDQFSVERPDGSNFTLKIRSTKLEDSAMYFCASSARLNQPQHFGDGTRLSIL.

To note about this clonotype: The junction differs from germline at one of its ends, possibly a read error. DNA of the CDR3: TGCGCCACAAGGCAGTCGAGCATCGGGAAGCTGTTTTTT. It translates to CATRQSSIGKLFF. The chain is built from TRBV6-2 or TRBV6-3 and TRBJ2-2; D is perhaps TRBD2 (5 bases). The CDR3 consists of 13 residues. Germline CDR1 and CDR2: MNHEY and SVGEGT.

The rearrangement joins TRBV24-1 to TRBJ1-2; 8 bases are shared with TRBD1. The V and J ends lost 3 bases and 0 bases, in that order; junction bases with no gene match: 2. CDR1 is KGHDR and CDR2 is SFDVKD in the germline V gene. The CDR3 has 15 amino acids. CDR3 nucleotide sequence: TGTGCCACCAGTGATCAGGGGGCCGCTAACTATGGCTACACCTTC. This codes for CATSDQGAANYGYTF.

A word on this clonotype: This is likely a read error, given that the CDR3 carries no conserved phenylalanine or tryptophan at its end. This chain uses TRBV5-1 with TRBJ2-1; 7 bases fit TRBD2. The germline V gene encodes CDR1 SGHRS and CDR2 YFSETQ. V dropped 4 bases and J dropped 7; count of bases not matched to a gene: 14. This CDR3 has 16 residues. CDR3 nucleotides: TGCGCCAGCAGCGGTCTAGGTTCTAGCGGTTTAAATGAGCAGTTCCTC. This gives the protein CASSGLGSSGLNEQFL.

This clonotype was observed a handful of times. The chain carries TRBV2 and TRBJ2-5, with D possibly being TRBD2 (5 bases). Trimming took off 8 bases at V and 2 bases at J, with 12 bases between the two ends. The CDR3 extends over 13 amino acids. Germline V gives CDR1 SNHLY, CDR2 FYNNEI. The CDR3: CASSPTRQETQYF. Here the CDR3 DNA reads TGTGCCAGCTCGCCTACTAGACAAGAGACCCAGTACTTC.

V gene TRBV10-2 combines with J gene TRBJ1-2, with D possibly matching TRBD1 (5 bases). CDR3 length: 16 amino acids. Germline CDR1 reads WSHSY; CDR2 reads SAAADI. The germline V and J ends were trimmed by 0 bases and 4 bases, with 15 bases remaining between them. CDR3 nucleotides: TGCGCCAGCAGTGAGTCTTACCCCAGGGTGATCTATGGCTACACCTTC. Translated, it gives CASSESYPRVIYGYTF.

V and J are TRBV15 and TRBJ1-5; TRBD1 matches at 7 bases. The trim removed 3 bases at V and 2 bases at J, leaving 7 bases unmatched. CDR1 is LNHNV and CDR2 is YYDKDF in the germline V gene (reference sequence). This CDR3 has 16 amino acids. The CDR3 nucleotides are TGTGCCACCAGCAGGATGGGACAGTCGGGCAATCAGCCCCAGCATTTT. This codes for CATSRMGQSGNQPQHF.

This chain connects TRBV20-1 to TRBJ2-7, with a weak D call TRBD1 (6 bases). The CDR3 spans 18 residues. V lost 0 bases and J 0 bases, leaving 21 bases between the germline ends. Per the germline V gene, CDR1 is DFQATT and CDR2 is SNEGSKA (reference sequence). The chain's CDR3 is CSARDSSRGPTSSYEQYF. The CDR3 DNA is TGCAGTGCTAGAGATTCATCCAGGGGACCTACTAGCTCCTACGAGCAGTACTTC.

This clonotype was detected many times. The rearrangement joins TRBV5-4 to TRBJ2-6; TRBD1 matches at 7 bases. CDR3 length equals 17 residues. In germline, CDR1 is SGHNT, CDR2 YYREEE (reference sequence). The V segment lost 4 bases and the J segment 0 bases; nucleotides outside the gene matches: 7. The CDR3 coding sequence is TGTGCCAGCAGCCTCCGACAGGGATTCTCTGGGGCCAACGTCCTGACTTTC. Translation gives CASSLRQGFSGANVLTF.

This clonotype was seen at least ten times. The chain couples TRBV2 to TRBJ1-5; 7 bases match TRBD1. Trimming removed 8 bases from V and 11 bases from J; junction bases left unmatched: 12. The CDR3 is made up of 13 amino acids. The germline CDR1 and CDR2 sequences are SNHLY and FYNNEI. The chain's CDR3 is CASREAPGGAQHF. CDR3 sequence (DNA): TGTGCCAGCCGAGAAGCCCCAGGGGGAGCCCAGCATTTT.

At least ten counts were recorded for this clonotype. In DNA, the CDR3 is TGTGCCAGCAGCTTAGGGGGGCCGAATGAAAAACTGTTTTTT. As protein: CASSLGGPNEKLFF. This rearrangement joins TRBV7-2 to TRBJ1-4; a weak D match, TRBD1 (6 bases). CDR1 SGHTA and CDR2 FQGNSA come from the germline V gene. V lost 1 base, J lost 5 bases, and 8 bases lay in between. This CDR3 region has 14 residues.